The present T cell receptor (beta chain) was sequenced within a study of control samples from healthy donors and cancer patients. Assay: immunoSEQ multiplex PCR; the TCRdb copy retains only in-frame clones and omits some. The sample yields fewer than 100,000 clones, approximately 82% seen once. Germline V gene lookup returns CDR1 MDHEN and CDR2 SYDVKM. The V end was cut by 11 bases, the J end by 8 bases, with 21 bases between. There are 14 residues in the CDR3. In its sample, this clone was seen a few times. V and J are TRBV28 and TRBJ1-4, with D perhaps TRBD1 (5 bases). The sequence derives from a man in his sixties in good health. Input material: blood. This CDR3 reads CAASGDGMREKLFF. The CDR3 coding sequence is TGTGCCGCATCGGGGGACGGCATGAGGGAAAAACTGTTTTTT.